The 24 T cell receptor beta chains below come from one sample, sequenced in a study of T cell changes during pregnancy in multiple sclerosis. Measured with immunoSEQ multiplex PCR; TCRdb has only the in-frame clones, and not every one. The data show tens of thousands of clones, with about nine tenths seen just once and roughly 1.3% held by the top ten. The sequencing used peripheral blood, collected in the third trimester of pregnancy. The origin of the receptors is a female donor with multiple sclerosis, enrolled in a pregnancy study.

As concerns this clone: The junction and the germline gene differ at one end; a read error may be behind it. The V gene is TRBV5-8, the J gene TRBJ1-6; no definite D call. Germline V gives CDR1 SGHTS, CDR2 YDEGEE. The CDR3 extends over 11 amino acids. The CDR3 loop is CASSLLLGPLF. CDR3 DNA sequence: TGTGCCAGCAGCTTGCTACTGGGCCCGCTCTTT.

The chain links TRBV9 to TRBJ1-3; D remains ambiguous. Germline assignment: CDR1 SGDLS and CDR2 YYNGEE. V was pared by 0 bases and J by 0 bases, with 10 bases between. The CDR3 runs 16 residues. The CDR3 DNA is TGTGCCAGCAGCGTAGTCCCGGGGTCCTCTGGAAACACCATATATTTT. It translates to CASSVVPGSSGNTIYF. Full variable domain (missing parts from reference TRBV9 and TRBJ1-3): DSGVTQTPKHLITATGQRVTLRCSPRSGDLSVYWYQQSLDQGLQFLIQYYNGEERAKGNILERFSAQQFPDLHSELNLSSLELGDSALYFCASSVVPGSSGNTIYFGEGSWLTVV.

This chain uses TRBV5-1 with TRBJ2-5; D perhaps matches TRBD2 (6 bases). The CDR3 totals 14 residues. Germline CDR1 is SGHRS and CDR2 is YFSETQ. Between the trimmed V and J ends, which lost 0 bases and 4 bases, there was a span of 10 bases. CDR3 sequence reads: CASSLGGDGETQYF. The CDR3 coding sequence is TGCGCCAGCAGCTTGGGCGGGGACGGAGAGACCCAGTACTTC.

The chain employs TRBV28 and TRBJ2-7, with D tentatively TRBD1 (5 bases). Per germline, CDR1 MDHEN and CDR2 SYDVKM. This CDR3 region has 12 residues. V lost 1 base and J 12 bases, leaving 13 bases between the germline ends. The CDR3 here is CASSLSRAWRYF. In nucleotides, the CDR3 is TGTGCCAGCAGTTTATCCAGGGCCTGGAGGTACTTC.

The chain carries TRBV7-8 and TRBJ1-2; 8 bases fit TRBD1. After removal of 5 bases from V and 8 bases from J, the junction contained 13 bases not matched to a gene. Germline V gene data show CDR1 as SGHVS and CDR2 as FQNEAQ. This CDR3 spans 15 amino acids. The CDR3 spells CASSQNPGQVYGYTF. CDR3 DNA: TGTGCCAGCAGCCAAAACCCGGGACAGGTTTACGGCTACACCTTC. The full variable domain, in which reference TRBV7-8 and TRBJ1-2 provide the parts outside the CDR3, is GAGVSQSPRYKVAKRGQDVALRCDPISGHVSLFWYQQALGQGPEFLTYFQNEAQLDKSGLPSDRFFAERPEGSVSTLKIQRTQQEDSAVYLCASSQNPGQVYGYTFGSGTRLTVV.

The rearrangement uses TRBV7-2 and TRBJ2-7, with 11 bases that match TRBD2. There are 16 residues in the CDR3. With V trimmed by 1 base and J by 3 bases, 5 bases remained unmatched. Per the germline V gene, CDR1 is SGHTA and CDR2 is FQGNSA. This chain's CDR3 is CASSLGLAGTGYEQYF. The CDR3 bases are TGTGCCAGCAGCTTAGGACTAGCGGGGACCGGCTACGAGCAGTACTTC.

The V call is TRBV2, the J call TRBJ2-1, with 7 bases matching TRBD2. The CDR3 sequence is 13 residues long. V trimming: 6 bases; J trimming: 3 bases; junction bases outside the gene matches: 2. Per germline, CDR1 SNHLY and CDR2 FYNNEI. CDR3 DNA sequence: TGTGCCAGCAGGGCGGGGGTCTACAATGAGCAGTTCTTC. Translating it yields CASRAGVYNEQFF.

The chain recombines TRBV4-1 with TRBJ1-1; D remains ambiguous. This CDR3 region has 17 residues. Trimming left V 1 base short and J 4 bases short, with 19 bases between. In germline, CDR1 is MGHRA, CDR2 YSYEKL. CDR3 loop: CASSQAVGRLQVTEAFF. The DNA for the CDR3 is TGCGCCAGCAGCCAAGCCGTCGGCAGGCTGCAGGTCACTGAAGCTTTCTTT.

The chain carries TRBV19 and TRBJ1-2; the match to TRBD1 covers 7 bases. After removal of 5 bases from V and 5 bases from J, the junction contained 14 bases not matched to a gene. Germline CDR1 reads LNHDA; CDR2 reads SQIVND (reference sequence). This CDR3 has 16 amino acids. The CDR3 is CASSPYLTGAGYGYTF. The CDR3 DNA follows: TGTGCCAGTAGTCCATACCTCACAGGGGCGGGATATGGCTACACCTTC. Full variable domain (rest looked up from reference TRBV19 and TRBJ1-2): DGGITQSPKYLFRKEGQNVTLSCEQNLNHDAMYWYRQDPGQGLRLIYYSQIVNDFQKGDIAEGYSVSREKKESFPLTVTSAQKNPTAFYLCASSPYLTGAGYGYTFGSGTRLTVV.

The gene calls are TRBV20-1 and TRBJ1-2; no definite D call. With 4 bases removed from V and 5 bases from J, the gap between germline ends came to 8 bases. Germline values: CDR1 DFQATT, CDR2 SNEGSKA (reference sequence). The CDR3 spans 11 residues. CDR3 bases: TGCAGTGCTACCCGGACTTATGGCTACACCTTC. It specifies CSATRTYGYTF.

The chain joins TRBV6-5 to TRBJ1-2; D is unresolved. The ends were cut back, 5 bases at V and 3 bases at J, with 10 bases in the middle. Germline V gives CDR1 MNHEY, CDR2 SVGAGI. The CDR3 contains 13 residues. In DNA, the CDR3 is TGTGCCAGCAGTGAATACGGGGACTATGGCTACACCTTC. Its translation: CASSEYGDYGYTF.

The rearrangement joins TRBV16 to TRBJ2-2; the D gene is possibly TRBD2 (5 bases). Germline V gene data show CDR1 as KGHSY and CDR2 as FQNENV. This CDR3 has 13 residues. V lost 2 bases, J lost 7 bases, and 8 bases lay in between. The CDR3, as DNA: TGTGCCAGCAGCCAAGAGGGATACGGGGAGCTGTTTTTT. It translates to CASSQEGYGELFF.

The chain has TRBV18 and TRBJ2-7; 11 bases are a match to TRBD2. V lost 3 bases and J lost 7; bases outside the gene matches: 11. The length of the CDR3 is 16 residues. CDR1 is KGHSH and CDR2 is LQKENI in the germline V gene. CDR3 DNA: TGTGCCAGCTCACCGAGTAGCGGGGGGGCCGGTTGGGAGCAGTACTTC. It is translated as CASSPSSGGAGWEQYF.

The chain links TRBV5-1 to TRBJ2-5; the match to TRBD2 covers 8 bases. CDR1 is SGHRS, CDR2 YFSETQ, per germline. The CDR3 is 15 amino acids. The ends lost 4 bases at V and 4 bases at J; junction bases unmatched: 9. The chain's CDR3 is CASSLSRGGRETQYF. CDR3 sequence (DNA): TGCGCCAGCAGCCTGAGCCGGGGGGGGCGAGAGACCCAGTACTTC.

This clone has more than one count but fewer than ten. The J gene is TRBJ1-5, the V gene TRBV2; no reliable D call. The CDR3 consists of 16 residues. Germline V lookup: CDR1 SNHLY, CDR2 FYNNEI. Deletions cut 6 bases from V and 4 bases from J, with 19 bases between. This chain's CDR3 is CASSPIGLYLNQPQHF. The CDR3 coding sequence is TGTGCCAGCAGCCCCATCGGACTTTACCTTAATCAGCCCCAGCATTTT.

Ten or more counts support this clone. The rearrangement links TRBV7-8 to TRBJ1-5; 8 nucleotides agree with TRBD1. This CDR3 region has 16 residues. With V trimmed by 0 bases and J by 4 bases, 5 bases remained unmatched. Germline loops: CDR1 SGHVS, CDR2 FQNEAQ. DNA for the CDR3: TGTGCCAGCAGCTTAGCGCTAGGACAGGGTAATCAGCCCCAGCATTTT. This encodes CASSLALGQGNQPQHF.

This clone showed up just once. This chain connects TRBV5-1 to TRBJ1-1; D gene ambiguous. The CDR3 is made up of 15 amino acids. Germline-derived CDR1 and CDR2 are SGHRS and YFSETQ. Trimming left V 3 bases short and J 3 bases short, with 15 bases between. The CDR3 loop reads CASSSQATEYTEAFF. The CDR3 bases are TGCGCCAGCAGCTCCCAGGCTACGGAATACACTGAAGCTTTCTTT.

CDR3 in DNA: TGTGCCTCCCGGGGGGCCCTCAATGAGCAGTTCTTC. This encodes CASRGALNEQFF. This chain joins TRBV2 and TRBJ2-1; D may be TRBD2 (7 bases). The germline V gene has CDR1 SNHLY and CDR2 FYNNEI. The CDR3 covers 12 residues. Trimming cost V 11 bases and J 6 bases, with 14 bases left between them.

This clone appeared a single time. The gene calls are TRBV2 and TRBJ1-4; possibly TRBD1 for D (5 bases). Germline-derived CDR1 and CDR2 are SNHLY and FYNNEI. CDR3 length: 15 residues. Trimming took 6 bases from V and 0 from J, leaving 11 bases between them. CDR3 in DNA: TGTGCCAGCAGGTCAGGGTTTTCAACTAATGAAAAACTGTTTTTT. Encoded protein: CASRSGFSTNEKLFF.

As regards this clone: Different DNA sequences within this sample yield the same CDR3. V gene TRBV5-1 combines with J gene TRBJ2-5; D may be TRBD1 (5 bases). Looked up from germline, CDR1 is SGHRS and CDR2 is YFSETQ. Trimming pared 4 bases from V and 1 base from J, leaving 11 bases between. This CDR3 comprises 14 residues. The CDR3, as DNA: TGCGCCAGCAGCCTTGGACATGGCCAAGAGACCCAGTACTTC. Translating it yields CASSLGHGQETQYF.

The V and J genes are TRBV10-3 and TRBJ1-2, with 11 bases identical to TRBD1. The CDR3 totals 14 residues. V was clipped by 6 bases and J by 5 bases; unmatched bases: 5. From germline, CDR1 is ENHRY and CDR2 SYGVKD. The CDR3 is CAIREDRGLYGYTF. DNA for the CDR3: TGTGCCATCAGGGAGGACAGGGGGCTATATGGCTACACCTTC.

The chain recombines TRBV18 with TRBJ2-1; TRBD1 matches at 7 bases. Germline CDR1 reads KGHSH; CDR2 reads LQKENI. The CDR3 runs 15 residues. V was pared by 2 bases and J by 5 bases, with 6 bases of the junction left unmatched. CDR3 in DNA: TGTGCCAGCTCACCAGTAACAGGGGCTAACAATGAGCAGTTCTTC. Translation: CASSPVTGANNEQFF.

V is TRBV7-2 and J is TRBJ1-3; 10 bases align to TRBD1. Losses at the gene ends were 3 bases for V and 4 bases for J; bases not matched to a gene: 3. This CDR3 contains 15 residues. Germline CDR1 is SGHTA and CDR2 is FQGNSA. CDR3 sequence reads: CASSFSTGGGNTIYF. Written as DNA, the CDR3 is TGTGCCAGCAGCTTTTCGACAGGGGGCGGAAACACCATATATTTT.

The chain couples TRBV6-1 to TRBJ2-2; 9 nucleotides match TRBD2. The CDR3 is 19 residues long. V was clipped by 2 bases and J by 3 bases; unmatched bases: 13. Germline CDR1 reads MNHNS; CDR2 reads SASEGT. The CDR3 loop is CASSENSGGSWDDTGELFF. The CDR3 DNA follows: TGTGCCAGCAGTGAAAATAGCGGGGGCTCCTGGGACGACACCGGGGAGCTGTTTTTT.